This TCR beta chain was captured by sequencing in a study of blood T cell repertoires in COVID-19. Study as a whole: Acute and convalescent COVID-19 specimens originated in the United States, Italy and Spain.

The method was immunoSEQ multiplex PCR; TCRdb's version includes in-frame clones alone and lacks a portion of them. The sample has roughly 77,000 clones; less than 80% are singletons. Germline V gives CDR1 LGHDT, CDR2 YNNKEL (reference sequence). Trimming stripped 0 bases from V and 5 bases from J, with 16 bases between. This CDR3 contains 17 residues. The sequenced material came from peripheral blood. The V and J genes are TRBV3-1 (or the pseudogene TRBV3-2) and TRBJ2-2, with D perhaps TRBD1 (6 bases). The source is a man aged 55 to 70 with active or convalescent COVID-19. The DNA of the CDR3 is TGTGCCAGCAGCCAAGATTACCCCAGGGGTTGGACCGGGGAGCTGTTTTTT. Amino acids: CASSQDYPRGWTGELFF.